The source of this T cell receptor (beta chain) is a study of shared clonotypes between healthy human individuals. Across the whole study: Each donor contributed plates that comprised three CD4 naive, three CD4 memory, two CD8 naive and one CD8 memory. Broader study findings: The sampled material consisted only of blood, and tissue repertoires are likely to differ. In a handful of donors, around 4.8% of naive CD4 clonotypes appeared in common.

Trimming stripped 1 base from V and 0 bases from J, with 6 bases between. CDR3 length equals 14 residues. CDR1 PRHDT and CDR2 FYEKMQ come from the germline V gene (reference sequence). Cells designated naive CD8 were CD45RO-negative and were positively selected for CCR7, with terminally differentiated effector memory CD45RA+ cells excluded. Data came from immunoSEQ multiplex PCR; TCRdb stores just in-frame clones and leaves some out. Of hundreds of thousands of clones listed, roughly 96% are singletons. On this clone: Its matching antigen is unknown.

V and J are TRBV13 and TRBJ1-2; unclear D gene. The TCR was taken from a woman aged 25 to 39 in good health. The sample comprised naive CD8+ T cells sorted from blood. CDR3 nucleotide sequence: TGTGCCAGCAGCTTAGAGGGATCTAACTATGGCTACACCTTC. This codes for CASSLEGSNYGYTF.